This TCR beta chain was found in a study of vaccination and CD4 T cells after COVID-19. The length of the CDR3 is 16 residues. Looked up from germline, CDR1 is MNHNS and CDR2 is SASEGT. Trimming left V 2 bases short and J 4 bases short, with 18 bases between. The Oncomine TCR Beta short-read assay was applied to DNA of cultured CD4+ T cells. TCRdb reanalysed the PCR reads using MiXCR and keeps one entry per CDR3 protein. The table has fewer than 15,000 distinct CDR3 sequences, 30% to 50% seen once. For this clonotype: Its antigen is not identified.

Specified treatment: approximately 10-day PBMC culture with coronavirus spike peptide pools or control peptides (ViraFEST assay). The sample comprised CD4+ T cells from blood, cultured in vitro. The origin of this receptor is a human donor who had recovered from COVID-19. This chain uses TRBV6-1 with TRBJ2-7, with D perhaps TRBD2 (6 bases). CDR3 loop: CASSEFPLTTRYEQYF. The CDR3 DNA reads as TGTGCCAGCAGTGAATTCCCCCTCACGACTAGATACGAGCAGTACTTC.